Listed below are T cell receptor beta chains from one sample, sequenced in a study of blood T cell repertoires in COVID-19. Clones were sequenced by immunoSEQ multiplex PCR, and TCRdb holds only the in-frame ones, with some missing. This sample yields approximately 63,000 clones, of which approximately 86% are seen a single time; approximately 17% belongs to the top ten. The sequenced material came from peripheral blood. These TCRs come from a woman of 80 years or more with active COVID-19. Both conserved end residues are part of each CDR3. A D gene is named only where the DNA matches it firmly. Not all rows give a size; the values are once, few, many and, for expanded clones, a class.

DNA: TGTGCCAGCAGCGGTAGTGGGGCGCCTGGGGAGACCCAGTACTTC; CDR3: CASSGSGAPGETQYF; size: NA; V: TRBV9; D: NA; J: TRBJ2-5
DNA: TGTGCCAGCAGCTTTAGCGGGGGCGACACCGGGGAGCTGTTTTTT; CDR3: CASSFSGGDTGELFF; size: few; V: TRBV7-3; D: TRBD2; J: TRBJ2-2
DNA: TGTGCCAGCAGCTTTACAAGGGGGGGCACCTACAATGAGCAGTTCTTC; CDR3: CASSFTRGGTYNEQFF; size: NA; V: TRBV5-4; D: NA; J: TRBJ2-1
DNA: TGTGCCAGTAGTAAAAGACAAGTTACAACTAATGAAAAACTGTTTTTT; CDR3: CASSKRQVTTNEKLFF; size: NA; V: TRBV19; D: NA; J: TRBJ1-4
DNA: TGCAGTGCTAGTACGGTAGCGGGGTACTCAGATACGCAGTATTTT; CDR3: CSASTVAGYSDTQYF; size: NA; V: TRBV20-1; D: TRBD2; J: TRBJ2-3
DNA: TGTGCCACCAGGAAAGCGAATACGGACAATGAGCAGTTCTTC; CDR3: CATRKANTDNEQFF; size: once; V: TRBV15; D: NA; J: TRBJ2-1
DNA: TGTGCCAGTAGTGCCGGGGCAGGGAGGGGCACTGAAGCTTTCTTT; CDR3: CASSAGAGRGTEAFF; size: NA; V: TRBV19; D: NA; J: TRBJ1-1
DNA: TGCAGCGTTGGAGAGGGGGCGCTGGGCACTGAAGCTTTCTTT; CDR3: CSVGEGALGTEAFF; size: NA; V: TRBV29-1; D: TRBD1; J: TRBJ1-1
DNA: TGTGCCAGCAGTGAATGGGGGGGGGCACGTGAGACCCAGTACTTC; CDR3: CASSEWGGARETQYF; size: NA; V: TRBV2; D: NA; J: TRBJ2-5
DNA: TGTGCCAGCAGACCAACAGGGGGCTACTCCTACGAGCAGTACTTC; CDR3: CASRPTGGYSYEQYF; size: NA; V: TRBV6-5; D: TRBD1; J: TRBJ2-7
DNA: TGTGCCAGCAGCTTTTCGAGACAGGAAAAACTGTTTTTT; CDR3: CASSFSRQEKLFF; size: NA; V: TRBV7-2; D: NA; J: TRBJ1-4
DNA: TGTGCCAGCAGCCGCTACTCGGGGGGGCCGGGGGAGACCCAGTACTTC; CDR3: CASSRYSGGPGETQYF; size: NA; V: TRBV9; D: TRBD2; J: TRBJ2-5
DNA: TGTGCCACCGATCCGGGTTGGCAGCCCCAGCATTTT; CDR3: CATDPGWQPQHF; size: NA; V: TRBV6-5; D: NA; J: TRBJ1-5
DNA: TGTGCCATGCCATCGGGACTAGCGGGGCTGGGGGCCAAAAACATTCAGTACTTC; CDR3: CAMPSGLAGLGAKNIQYF; size: NA; V: TRBV10-3; D: TRBD2; J: TRBJ2-4
DNA: TGTGCCAGCAGTCGAGGCCTGCGCTATGGCTACACCTTC; CDR3: CASSRGLRYGYTF; size: NA; V: TRBV2; D: NA; J: TRBJ1-2
DNA: TGTGCCAGCAGCCGGCCCCGGGAGCCCCAGCATTTT; CDR3: CASSRPREPQHF; size: few; V: TRBV28; D: NA; J: TRBJ1-5